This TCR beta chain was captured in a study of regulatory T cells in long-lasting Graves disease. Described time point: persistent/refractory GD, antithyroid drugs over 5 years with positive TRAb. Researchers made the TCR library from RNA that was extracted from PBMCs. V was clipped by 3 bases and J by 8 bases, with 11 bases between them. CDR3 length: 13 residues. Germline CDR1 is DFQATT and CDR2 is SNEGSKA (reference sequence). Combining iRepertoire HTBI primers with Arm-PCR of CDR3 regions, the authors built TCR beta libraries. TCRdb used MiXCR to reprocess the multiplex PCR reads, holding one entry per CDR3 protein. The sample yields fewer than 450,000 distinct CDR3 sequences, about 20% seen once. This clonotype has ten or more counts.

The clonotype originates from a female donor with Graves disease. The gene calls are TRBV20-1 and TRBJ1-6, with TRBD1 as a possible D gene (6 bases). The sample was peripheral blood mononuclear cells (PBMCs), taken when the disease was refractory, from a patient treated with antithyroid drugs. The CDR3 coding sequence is TGCAGTGCTAGCTGGGACAAGTATTCACCCCTCCACTTT. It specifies CSASWDKYSPLHF.